Given below is one TCR beta chain in context. Its specific antigen is unknown. No base qualities exist here, and no much larger clone lies one base off it. V loses 5 bases at its end and J loses 5 bases; junction bases beyond the gene matches: 3. Based on the germline V gene, the CDR1 and CDR2 sequences are SNHLY and FYNNEI. The CDR3 starts with the cysteine, ends with the phenylalanine, and has 13 residues. Of the read, only the CDR3 DNA is kept; its 39 bases are in frame from base 1. The sample comes from a study of a mutant IDH1 vaccine in newly diagnosed glioma (dated by TCRdb to the early 2020s). In the study overall: Vaccination was initiated 4-6 weeks after radiotherapy alone, or concurrently with temozolomide cycles in the chemotherapy-containing groups. The week-35 safety follow-up took place at visit V12, and the week-47 end of study took place at visit V13. Of the 25 to 40 patients who were treated, approximately 60% were male and about 40% were female, and the mean age was roughly 40 years. Before enrollment, most patients had been given radiochemotherapy with temozolomide as standard therapy, while the rest had received either radiotherapy alone or temozolomide alone. For exploratory analyses, about 25 treated patients had longitudinal TCRB deep sequencing done wherever samples were available. Peripheral blood samples were drawn at six visits, namely V03 (baseline), V05, V07, V10, V12 and V13. Overall study outcomes, separate from this receptor: The authors noted that analyses of patient blood samples could not be reproduced because of sample limitations. Immune responses induced by the vaccine were seen in approximately 92% of patients across multiple MHC alleles. Changes in the top peripheral T cell clonotypes picked up by TCRB sequencing did not appear to be linked to pseudoprogression. Availability determined which PBMC samples were chosen for TCRB deep sequencing.

The sample's time point, from its label and the paper: week 47, end of study. Every vaccine dose consisted of 300 ug of a 20-mer mutant IDH1 peptide in Montanide, administered subcutaneously together with topical imiquimod. Across visits V03 through V10, patients got a total of eight vaccinations, given in weeks 1, 3, 5, 7, 11, 15, 19 and 23. The donors had newly diagnosed IDH1-mutant astrocytomas of WHO grade 3 or 4 that showed loss of nuclear ATRX. The samples were drawn from NOA16, a multicentre, single-arm, open-label phase I trial in Germany that tested a mutant IDH1 peptide vaccine in humans for the first time. Genomic DNA for TCRB sequencing was isolated from EDTA blood with the DNeasy Blood and Tissue Kit. The method was the immunoSEQ multiplex PCR assay. Rearranged TCR beta chain sequences were amplified using the hsTCRB Kit according to the manufacturer's protocol. TCRB libraries were sequenced on an Illumina MiSeq. The study's processing was this. The kit vendor's proprietary platform handled demultiplexing, trimming and gene mapping. TCRdb retrieved this table from immuneACCESS and kept in-frame rearrangements only. Not all clones are present; in checked studies, unresolved V genes account for under half, and no reason is known for the remainder. That table furnishes V, J and clone size, whereas the DNA furnished D and trimming. The sample table lists 60,000 to 65,000 clones, 75% to 90% of them with a count of one. 3.5% to 4% of the sample rests with the top ten.

In this chain, TRBV2 is recombined with TRBJ2-3, with 8 middle bases fitting TRBD2. The specimen comprised PBMCs, sampled from a glioma patient whose treatment included an IDH1 peptide vaccine. The TCR comes from a man aged 25 to 40 with glioma. The sequenced DNA is TGTGCCAGCAGTCTAGCGGGCTTAGATACGCAGTATTTT. Translated, this is CASSLAGLDTQYF. The variable domain in full, with residues beyond the CDR3 obtained from the reference TRBV2 and TRBJ2-3 genes, is EPEVTQTPSHQVTQMGQEVILRCVPISNHLYFYWYRQILGQKVEFLVSFYNNEISEKSEIFDDQFSVERPDGSNFTLKIRSTKLEDSAMYFCASSLAGLDTQYFGPGTRLTVL.